One and the same sample provided the 31 T cell receptor beta chains below, sequenced in a study of human T cells and chemical hapten exposure. The time point denotes: patch test 3, about 24 weeks after DPC sensitization. The treatment here: therapeutic diphenylcyclopropenone sensitization with weekly scalp DPC. Using its own MiXCR run on the RACE reads, TCRdb lists one record per CDR3 protein. In the table there are under 100,000 distinct CDR3 sequences, more than 10% of which are singletons. Sequenced here: whole blood, sampled in connection with sensitization to the hapten diphenylcyclopropenone (DPC). The receptors originated from a woman aged 45-65 years with alopecia areata. Some clones in this sample may be carry-over from other donors' samples.

This clonotype showed up many times. This chain joins TRBV7-2 and TRBJ2-6; TRBD1 agrees at 9 bases. The CDR3 has 19 residues. V dropped 5 bases and J dropped 1; count of bases not matched to a gene: 12. Germline V gene lookup returns CDR1 SGHTA and CDR2 FQGNSA. The DNA of the CDR3 is TGTGCCAGCAGCCGCAGACAGGGGGGTTCCCTGTCTGGGGCCAACGTCCTGACTTTC. It is translated as CASSRRQGGSLSGANVLTF. Together with reference TRBV7-2 and TRBJ2-6, the CDR3 gives the full variable domain: GAGVSQSPSNKVTEKGKDVELRCDPISGHTALYWYRQSLGQGLEFLIYFQGNSAPDKSGLPSDRFSAERTGGSVSTLTIQRTQQEDSAVYLCASSRRQGGSLSGANVLTFGAGSRLTVL.

This clonotype was counted ten times or more. The chain employs TRBV11-2 and TRBJ2-3; no definite D call. The CDR3 has 16 amino acids. Deletions cut 2 bases from V and 3 bases from J, with 15 bases between. Germline V gene data show CDR1 as SGHAT and CDR2 as FQNNGV. CDR3 DNA sequence: TGTGCCAGCAGCTTATCGATGGGTGCTGGGACAGATACGCAGTATTTT. This encodes CASSLSMGAGTDTQYF.

In its sample, this clonotype was seen many times. J is TRBJ2-5 and V is TRBV3-1; 13 bases align to TRBD2. Trimming cost V 1 base and J 5 bases; bases outside gene matches: 1. This CDR3 is 15 amino acids long. Germline-derived CDR1 and CDR2 are LGHDT and YNNKEL (reference sequence). The CDR3 coding sequence is TGTGCCAGCAGCCAAGGGACTAGCGGGAGTGAGACCCAGTACTTC. Its translation is CASSQGTSGSETQYF.

V usage is TRBV5-1 and J usage is TRBJ1-6; D uncertain. This CDR3 comprises 15 residues. CDR1 is SGHRS, CDR2 YFSETQ, per germline. The V end lost 3 bases, the J end lost 9 bases, and 16 bases lay between the germline ends. The CDR3 spells CASSSTPGFTSPLHF. The CDR3 DNA reads as TGCGCCAGCAGCTCCACTCCTGGATTTACTTCACCCCTCCACTTT.

As concerns this clonotype: Since a much larger clone is just one base distant, this may be a read error. V and J are TRBV6-5 and TRBJ1-1, with 9 bases that match TRBD1. V lost 11 bases to trimming and J lost 1 base; unmatched junction nucleotides: 8. Germline V CDR1 and CDR2: MNHEY, SVGAGI. CDR3 length equals 14 residues. The CDR3 DNA reads TGTGCCGGCACACAGGGGGCCCAGAACACTGAAGCTTTCTTT. Protein product: CAGTQGAQNTEAFF.

The chain joins TRBV20-1 to TRBJ2-7; D not resolved. Between the trimmed V and J ends, which lost 1 base and 9 bases, there was a span of 16 bases. Germline V CDR1 and CDR2: DFQATT, SNEGSKA (reference sequence). The CDR3 consists of 13 residues. CDR3 region: CSARVVNGLWQYF. In DNA form, the CDR3 reads TGCAGTGCTAGAGTAGTCAACGGCTTGTGGCAGTACTTC.

This clonotype was observed a handful of times. The chain is built from TRBV20-1 and TRBJ1-1; unclear D gene. CDR1 is DFQATT and CDR2 is SNEGSKA in the germline V gene (reference sequence). The CDR3 length is 13 residues. V was shortened by 1 base and J by 0 bases, with 6 bases between the two germline ends. The CDR3 DNA reads TGCAGTGCTAGAGCTCGGATGAACACTGAAGCTTTCTTT. Translation gives CSARARMNTEAFF.

This clonotype has a count of ten or more. This rearrangement joins TRBV28 to TRBJ2-7; D uncertain. Deletions cut 5 bases from V and 3 bases from J, with 5 bases between. Germline assignment: CDR1 MDHEN and CDR2 SYDVKM. CDR3 length equals 11 residues. The DNA of the CDR3 is TGTGCCAGCAGTCGCTACTACGAGCAGTACTTC. It yields the protein CASSRYYEQYF.

This clonotype was found many times. The rearrangement links TRBV7-2 to TRBJ2-5, with 8 positions matching TRBD1. The CDR3 is 16 residues long. Trimming at V came to 3 bases and at J to 4 bases, leaving 10 bases not matched to a gene. From germline, CDR1 is SGHTA and CDR2 FQGNSA. The CDR3 loop reads CASSFGTDRVRETQYF. The CDR3 nucleotides read TGTGCCAGCAGCTTCGGGACGGACAGGGTACGAGAGACCCAGTACTTC.

The CDR3 region is CASSQDLGRGSSGSTYEQYF. CDR3 nucleotides: TGCGCCAGCAGCCAAGATCTAGGCAGGGGGTCTAGCGGGAGTACCTACGAGCAGTACTTC. This chain uses TRBV4-3 with TRBJ2-7; TRBD2 agrees at 10 bases. CDR1 and CDR2 from the germline V gene are LGHNA and YSLEER. The CDR3 spans 20 residues. J was trimmed by 2 bases and V by 0 bases; bases with no gene match: 16.

The V and J genes are TRBV27 and TRBJ1-6, with TRBD1 as a possible D gene (5 bases). In germline, CDR1 is MNHEY, CDR2 SMNVEV (reference sequence). Trimming took off 3 bases at V and 5 bases at J, with 8 bases between the two ends. This CDR3 region has 14 residues. The CDR3 nucleotides read TGTGCCAGCAGTTTCATCAGGGATAATTCACCCCTCCACTTT. As protein: CASSFIRDNSPLHF.

Many counts were recorded for this clonotype. The chain recombines TRBV14 with TRBJ1-4; D might be TRBD1 (5 bases). The germline V gene encodes CDR1 SGHDN and CDR2 FVKESK. Trimming stripped 6 bases from V and 4 bases from J, with 9 bases between. This CDR3 is 13 amino acids long. The CDR3 sequence is CASRRDFNEKLFF. CDR3 coding DNA: TGTGCCAGCAGGCGGGACTTTAATGAAAAACTGTTTTTT.

This sequence joins TRBV7-2 and TRBJ2-2; TRBD2 might be the D (6 bases). Trimming left V 4 bases short and J 1 base short, with 7 bases between. This CDR3 spans 14 amino acids. Germline V lookup: CDR1 SGHTA, CDR2 FQGNSA. The CDR3 spells CASSWRGNTGELFF. CDR3 DNA sequence: TGTGCCAGCAGCTGGCGGGGGAACACCGGGGAGCTGTTTTTT.

This clonotype was seen ten or more times. The genes are TRBV11-2 and TRBJ2-5; D uncertain. V dropped 5 bases and J dropped 1 base, with 11 bases sitting between them. CDR1 is SGHAT and CDR2 is FQNNGV in the germline V gene. The CDR3 is 14 amino acids. The CDR3 region has the DNA TGTGCCAGCAGCCCTCGGACGGTCCAAGAGACCCAGTACTTC. It encodes CASSPRTVQETQYF.

This clonotype has just a few counts. J is TRBJ2-1 and V is TRBV20-1; TRBD2 aligns across 10 bases. This CDR3 contains 15 residues. V lost 1 base, J lost 12 bases, and 12 bases stayed unmatched. Germline CDR1 is DFQATT and CDR2 is SNEGSKA (reference sequence). In DNA form, the CDR3 reads TGCAGTGCTAGAGTTGCTAGCGGGAGCGCTGGTGGGCAGTTCTTC. Protein product: CSARVASGSAGGQFF.

The chain recombines TRBV18 with TRBJ2-4, with a possible D match to TRBD2 (6 bases). Trimming removed 5 bases at V and 0 bases at J, with 20 bases between. The CDR3 sequence is 18 residues long. Germline loops: CDR1 KGHSH, CDR2 LQKENI. CDR3 DNA: TGTGCCAGCTCATCCGCGAGGACTGGGGGACTAGCCAAAAACATTCAGTACTTC. Translated: CASSSARTGGLAKNIQYF.

This clonotype was found many times. V and J are TRBV9 and TRBJ2-7, with 8 bases lining up with TRBD1. The CDR3 totals 15 residues. V was pared by 0 bases and J by 4 bases, with 6 bases of the junction left unmatched. Germline CDR1 SGDLS, CDR2 YYNGEE. CDR3 bases: TGTGCCAGCAGCGTAGGCCAGGGGGCTCTATACGAGCAGTACTTC. Its protein is CASSVGQGALYEQYF.

This clonotype was counted at least ten times. The rearrangement joins TRBV5-1 to TRBJ1-4; 7 bases match TRBD1. V trimming: 5 bases; J trimming: 11 bases; junction bases outside the gene matches: 15. The CDR3 has 15 amino acids. Germline CDR1 SGHRS, CDR2 YFSETQ. This chain's CDR3 is CASSSTPDREVKLFF. In nucleotides, the CDR3 is TGCGCCAGCAGTTCAACCCCCGACAGGGAAGTTAAACTGTTTTTT.

This clonotype showed up many times. The chain recombines TRBV29-1 with TRBJ1-1, with D unclear. Germline V gene lookup returns CDR1 SQVTM and CDR2 ANQGSEA. This CDR3 comprises 13 residues. V was trimmed by 6 bases and J by 1 base, leaving 12 bases between them. CDR3 loop: CSVGGYTNTEAFF. The CDR3, as DNA: TGCAGCGTGGGAGGATACACGAACACTGAAGCTTTCTTT.

There are a few counts of this clonotype. V is TRBV30 and J is TRBJ2-3; 8 bases match TRBD2. The V gene's germline CDR1 is GTSNPN and CDR2 SVGIG (reference sequence). This CDR3 region has 15 residues. Trimming cost V 0 bases and J 0 bases; bases outside gene matches: 2. The CDR3 protein is CAWSVASGSTDTQYF. CDR3 in DNA: TGTGCCTGGAGTGTGGCTAGCGGGAGCACAGATACGCAGTATTTT.

This chain connects TRBV19 to TRBJ1-5; D is possibly TRBD1 (6 bases). The CDR3 spans 15 residues. V gave up 4 bases and J gave up 1 base, with 11 bases separating them. The germline gives CDR1 LNHDA, CDR2 SQIVND (reference sequence). CDR3 region: CASSTTGLSNQPQHF. The CDR3 nucleotides are TGTGCCAGTAGTACAACAGGGTTGAGCAATCAGCCCCAGCATTTT.

Many counts were recorded for this clonotype. CDR3: CASSEFPYEQYF. In DNA form, the CDR3 reads TGTGCCAGCAGCGAGTTCCCCTACGAGCAGTACTTC. This chain connects TRBV11-2 to TRBJ2-7; the D is unclear. V lost 5 bases to trimming and J lost 2 bases, with 7 bases between them. Germline V gene sequence: CDR1 SGHAT, CDR2 FQNNGV. The CDR3 is 12 amino acids. The whole variable domain, remainder taken from reference TRBV11-2 and TRBJ2-7, is EAGVAQSPRYKIIEKRQSVAFWCNPISGHATLYWYQQILGQGPKLLIQFQNNGVVDDSQLPKDRFSAERLKGVDSTLKIQPAKLEDSAVYLCASSEFPYEQYFGPGTRLTVT.

This clonotype has at least ten counts. Here the CDR3 DNA reads TGTGCCTGGAGTTTGGGTCGGACCTATAATTCACCCCTCCACTTT. This translates into CAWSLGRTYNSPLHF. This chain joins TRBV30 and TRBJ1-6; no firm D call. Germline V CDR1 and CDR2: GTSNPN, SVGIG (reference sequence). V was shortened by 2 bases and J by 2 bases, with 10 bases between the two germline ends. The CDR3 spans 15 residues.

The V gene is TRBV12-3 or TRBV12-4, the J gene TRBJ1-1; TRBD1 is a possible D gene (6 bases). V was trimmed by 6 bases and J by 5 bases, leaving 22 bases between them. CDR3 length: 16 amino acids. The CDR3 region has the DNA TGTGCCAGCAGCCCCCGGTTTGGGGGGGCGGGAACTGAAGCTTTCTTT. Protein product: CASSPRFGGAGTEAFF.

This clonotype was counted ten times or more. The rearrangement joins TRBV21-1 to TRBJ2-5; whether TRBD1, the table's D call, matches the DNA was not checked. TRBV21-1 is a listed pseudogene. This CDR3 has 15 residues. CDR3 sequence reads: CASSNAGQPAETQYF. CDR3 DNA: TGTGCCAGCAGCAATGCGGGACAGCCGGCGGAGACCCAGTACTTC.

This clonotype came up many times. The rearrangement uses TRBV12-3 or TRBV12-4 and TRBJ2-5; D unclear. The CDR3 spans 13 residues. V was clipped by 1 base and J by 0 bases, with 3 bases between them. The CDR3, as DNA: TGTGCCAGCAGTTTAGAGTACCAAGAGACCCAGTACTTC. Its translation: CASSLEYQETQYF.

Here the CDR3 DNA reads TGCAGTGCTACCACGGATGGGGCCCCCTACGAGCAGTACTTC. This encodes CSATTDGAPYEQYF. This chain connects TRBV20-1 to TRBJ2-7, with a possible D match to TRBD1 (5 bases). Germline V gene lookup returns CDR1 DFQATT and CDR2 SNEGSKA (reference sequence). This CDR3 is 14 amino acids long. V lost 4 bases to trimming and J lost 2 bases, with 15 bases between them.

This clonotype was seen ten or more times. CDR3 loop: CASSQEVGRGNEQFF. In DNA, the CDR3 is TGCGCCAGCAGCCAAGAGGTGGGCAGGGGCAATGAGCAGTTCTTC. The gene calls are TRBV4-3 and TRBJ2-1, with a possible D match to TRBD1 (6 bases). Trimming removed 0 bases from V and 6 bases from J, with 12 bases in between. The CDR3 covers 15 residues. Germline V gene sequence: CDR1 LGHNA, CDR2 YSLEER.

This clonotype was detected many times. V and J are TRBV2 and TRBJ2-2; tentatively, D is TRBD1 (5 bases). V lost 3 bases to trimming and J lost 6 bases, with 11 bases between them. Germline-derived CDR1 and CDR2 are SNHLY and FYNNEI. CDR3 size: 14 residues. CDR3 in DNA: TGTGCCAGCAGTGAGGGCAGGGCGGCCGGGGAGCTGTTTTTT. Its protein is CASSEGRAAGELFF.

This clonotype was counted between two and nine times. This sequence joins TRBV29-1 and TRBJ2-1; 11 bases are a match to TRBD1. There are 14 residues in the CDR3. The V gene end was trimmed by 2 bases and the J gene end by 5 bases; junction bases not matched to a gene: 2. From germline, CDR1 is SQVTM and CDR2 ANQGSEA. This chain's CDR3 is CSVEKGQGDNEQFF. CDR3 DNA sequence: TGCAGCGTTGAAAAGGGACAGGGGGACAATGAGCAGTTCTTC.

The table lists this clonotype with many counts. The chain uses TRBV7-2 and TRBJ2-1, with D unresolved. CDR3 length equals 13 residues. CDR1 is SGHTA, CDR2 FQGNSA, per germline. The germline V and J ends were trimmed by 2 bases and 1 base, with 3 bases remaining between them. The CDR3 coding sequence is TGTGCCAGCAGCTTACAGTCCTACAATGAGCAGTTCTTC. Protein sequence: CASSLQSYNEQFF.